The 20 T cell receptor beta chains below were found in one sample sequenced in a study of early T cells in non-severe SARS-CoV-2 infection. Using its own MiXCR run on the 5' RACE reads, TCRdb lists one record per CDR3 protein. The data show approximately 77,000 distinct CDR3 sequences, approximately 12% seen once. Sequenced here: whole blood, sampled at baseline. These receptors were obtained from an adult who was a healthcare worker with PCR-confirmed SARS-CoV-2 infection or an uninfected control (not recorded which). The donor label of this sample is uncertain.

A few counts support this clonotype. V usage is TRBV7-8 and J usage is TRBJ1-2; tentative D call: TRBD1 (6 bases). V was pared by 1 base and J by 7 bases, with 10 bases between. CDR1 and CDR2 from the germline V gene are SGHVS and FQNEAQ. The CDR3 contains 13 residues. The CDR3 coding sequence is TGTGCCAGCAGCTTAGACAGGGCGTTTGGCTACACCTTC. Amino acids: CASSLDRAFGYTF.

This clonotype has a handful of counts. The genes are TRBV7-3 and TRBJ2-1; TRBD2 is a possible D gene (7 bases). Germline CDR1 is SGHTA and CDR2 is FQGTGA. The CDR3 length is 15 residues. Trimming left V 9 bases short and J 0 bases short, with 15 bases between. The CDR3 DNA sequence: TGTGCCAGTTCTAACGGGGGGCCCTCCTACAATGAGCAGTTCTTC. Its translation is CASSNGGPSYNEQFF.

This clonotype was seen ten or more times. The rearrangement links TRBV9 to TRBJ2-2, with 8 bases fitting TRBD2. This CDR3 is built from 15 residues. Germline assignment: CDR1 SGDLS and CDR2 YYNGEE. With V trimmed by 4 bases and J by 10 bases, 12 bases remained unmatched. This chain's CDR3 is CASSLLPGLAAELFF. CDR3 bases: TGTGCCAGCAGCTTACTCCCTGGACTAGCAGCGGAGCTGTTTTTT.

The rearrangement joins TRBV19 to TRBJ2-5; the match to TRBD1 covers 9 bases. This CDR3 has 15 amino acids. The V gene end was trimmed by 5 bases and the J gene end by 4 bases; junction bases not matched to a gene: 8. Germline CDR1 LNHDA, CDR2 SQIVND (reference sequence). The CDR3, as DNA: TGTGCCAGTAGTCCGGGGACAGGGAGGCGAGAGACCCAGTACTTC. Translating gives CASSPGTGRRETQYF.

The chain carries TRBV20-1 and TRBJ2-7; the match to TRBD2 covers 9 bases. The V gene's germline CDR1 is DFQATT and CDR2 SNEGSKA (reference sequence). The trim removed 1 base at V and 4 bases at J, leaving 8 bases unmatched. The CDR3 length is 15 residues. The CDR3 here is CSARAASGTLYEQYF. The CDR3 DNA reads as TGCAGTGCTAGAGCCGCTAGCGGGACGTTATACGAGCAGTACTTC.

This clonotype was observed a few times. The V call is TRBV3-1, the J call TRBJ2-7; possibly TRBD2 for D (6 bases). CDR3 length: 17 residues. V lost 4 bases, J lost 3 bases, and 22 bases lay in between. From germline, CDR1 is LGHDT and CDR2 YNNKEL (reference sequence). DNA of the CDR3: TGTGCCAGCAGCCCTGCCGGGACTCCATCCCACTACTACGAGCAGTACTTC. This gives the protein CASSPAGTPSHYYEQYF.

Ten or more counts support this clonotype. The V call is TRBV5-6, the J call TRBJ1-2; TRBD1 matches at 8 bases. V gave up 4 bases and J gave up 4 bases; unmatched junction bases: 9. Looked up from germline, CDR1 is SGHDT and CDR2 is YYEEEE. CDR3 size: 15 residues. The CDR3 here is CASSLTGAGSYGYTF. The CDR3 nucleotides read TGTGCCAGCAGCCTGACAGGGGCAGGAAGCTATGGCTACACCTTC.

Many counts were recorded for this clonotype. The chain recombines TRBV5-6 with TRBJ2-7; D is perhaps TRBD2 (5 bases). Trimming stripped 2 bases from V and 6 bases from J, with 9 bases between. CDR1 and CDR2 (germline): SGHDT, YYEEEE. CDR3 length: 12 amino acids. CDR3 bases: TGTGCCAGCAGCTTTGCGGGCGGCGAGCAGTACTTC. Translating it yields CASSFAGGEQYF.

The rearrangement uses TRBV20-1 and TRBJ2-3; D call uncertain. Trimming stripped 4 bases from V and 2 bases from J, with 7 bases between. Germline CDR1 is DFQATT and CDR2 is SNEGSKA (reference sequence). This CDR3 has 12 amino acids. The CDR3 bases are TGCAGTGCTAAAGGTCCCACAGATACGCAGTATTTT. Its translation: CSAKGPTDTQYF.

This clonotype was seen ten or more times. CDR3 DNA sequence: TGTGCCAGCAGCCCGGGGGGACTAGCAGCCGGGGAGCTGTTTTTT. Its protein product is CASSPGGLAAGELFF. J is TRBJ2-2 and V is TRBV7-6; 9 positions match TRBD2. Germline V lookup: CDR1 SGHVS, CDR2 FNYEAQ. J gave up 6 bases and V 5 bases, and 7 bases lay outside the gene matches. The CDR3 runs to 15 residues.

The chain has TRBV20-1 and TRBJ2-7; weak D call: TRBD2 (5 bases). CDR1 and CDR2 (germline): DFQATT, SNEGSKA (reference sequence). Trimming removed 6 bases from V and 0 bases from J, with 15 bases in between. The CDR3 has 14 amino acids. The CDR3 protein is CSAVDLRGSYEQYF. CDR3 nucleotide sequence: TGCAGTGCGGTGGACCTACGGGGCTCCTACGAGCAGTACTTC.

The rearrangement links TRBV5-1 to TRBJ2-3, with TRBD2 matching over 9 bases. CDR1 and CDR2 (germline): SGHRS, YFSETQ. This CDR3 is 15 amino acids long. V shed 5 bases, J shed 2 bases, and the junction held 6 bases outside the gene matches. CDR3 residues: CASRIAGEPTDTQYF. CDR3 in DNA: TGCGCCAGCAGAATAGCGGGGGAACCCACAGATACGCAGTATTTT.

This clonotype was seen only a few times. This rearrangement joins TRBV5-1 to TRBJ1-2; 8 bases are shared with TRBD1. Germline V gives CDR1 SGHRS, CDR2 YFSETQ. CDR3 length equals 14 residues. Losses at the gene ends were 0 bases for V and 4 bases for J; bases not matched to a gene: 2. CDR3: CASSLEGQVYGYTF. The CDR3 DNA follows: TGCGCCAGCAGCTTGGAGGGACAGGTCTATGGCTACACCTTC.

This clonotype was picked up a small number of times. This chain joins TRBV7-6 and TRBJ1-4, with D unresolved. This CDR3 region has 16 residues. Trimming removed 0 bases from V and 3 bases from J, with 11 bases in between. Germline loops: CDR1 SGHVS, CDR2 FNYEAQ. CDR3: CASSLAWTDPNEKLFF. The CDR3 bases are TGTGCCAGCAGCTTAGCTTGGACGGACCCTAATGAAAAACTGTTTTTT. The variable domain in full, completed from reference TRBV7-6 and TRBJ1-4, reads GAGVSQSPRYKVTKRGQDVALRCDPISGHVSLYWYRQALGQGPEFLTYFNYEAQQDKSGLPNDRFSAERPEGSISTLTIQRTEQRDSAMYRCASSLAWTDPNEKLFFGSGTQLSVL.

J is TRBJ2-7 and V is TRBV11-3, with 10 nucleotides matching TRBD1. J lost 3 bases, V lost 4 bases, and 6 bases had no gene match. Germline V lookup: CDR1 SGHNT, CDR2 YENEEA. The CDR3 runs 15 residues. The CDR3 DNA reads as TGTGCCAGCAGCTCAAGCCGGGACAGGGGCTACGAGCAGTACTTC. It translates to CASSSSRDRGYEQYF.

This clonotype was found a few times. The CDR3 coding sequence is TGTGCCAGCAGCTTAGACCCGATCCACCTATCAACTAATGAAAAACTGTTTTTT. It encodes CASSLDPIHLSTNEKLFF. The chain employs TRBV7-2 and TRBJ1-4; the D is unclear. Germline V gives CDR1 SGHTA, CDR2 FQGNSA. V was trimmed by 1 base and J by 0 bases, leaving 15 bases between them. The CDR3 totals 18 residues.

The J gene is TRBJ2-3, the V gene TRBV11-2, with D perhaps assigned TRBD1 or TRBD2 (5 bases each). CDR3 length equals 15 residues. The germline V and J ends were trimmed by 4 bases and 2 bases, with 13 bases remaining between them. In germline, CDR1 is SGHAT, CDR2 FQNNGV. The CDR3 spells CASSSPGTPTDTQYF. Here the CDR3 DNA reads TGTGCCAGCAGCTCCCCCGGGACGCCCACAGATACGCAGTATTTT.

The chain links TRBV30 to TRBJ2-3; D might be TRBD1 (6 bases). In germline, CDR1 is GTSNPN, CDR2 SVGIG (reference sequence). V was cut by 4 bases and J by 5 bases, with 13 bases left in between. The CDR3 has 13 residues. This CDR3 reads CAWTYPGEDTQYF. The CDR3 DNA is TGTGCCTGGACGTACCCAGGGGAAGATACGCAGTATTTT.

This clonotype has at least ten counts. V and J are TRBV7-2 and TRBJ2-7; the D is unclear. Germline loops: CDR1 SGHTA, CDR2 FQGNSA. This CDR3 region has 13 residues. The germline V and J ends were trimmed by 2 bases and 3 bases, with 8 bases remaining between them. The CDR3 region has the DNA TGTGCCAGCAGCTTATACAGCAACTACGAGCAGTACTTC. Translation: CASSLYSNYEQYF. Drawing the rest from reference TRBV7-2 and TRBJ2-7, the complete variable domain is GAGVSQSPSNKVTEKGKDVELRCDPISGHTALYWYRQSLGQGLEFLIYFQGNSAPDKSGLPSDRFSAERTGGSVSTLTIQRTQQEDSAVYLCASSLYSNYEQYFGPGTRLTVT.

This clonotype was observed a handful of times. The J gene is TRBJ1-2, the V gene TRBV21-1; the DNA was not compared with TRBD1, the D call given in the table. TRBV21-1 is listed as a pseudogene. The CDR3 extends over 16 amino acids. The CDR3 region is CASSNPLGQPIFGYTF. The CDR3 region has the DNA TGTGCCAGCAGCAACCCCCTGGGACAGCCTATTTTTGGCTACACCTTC.